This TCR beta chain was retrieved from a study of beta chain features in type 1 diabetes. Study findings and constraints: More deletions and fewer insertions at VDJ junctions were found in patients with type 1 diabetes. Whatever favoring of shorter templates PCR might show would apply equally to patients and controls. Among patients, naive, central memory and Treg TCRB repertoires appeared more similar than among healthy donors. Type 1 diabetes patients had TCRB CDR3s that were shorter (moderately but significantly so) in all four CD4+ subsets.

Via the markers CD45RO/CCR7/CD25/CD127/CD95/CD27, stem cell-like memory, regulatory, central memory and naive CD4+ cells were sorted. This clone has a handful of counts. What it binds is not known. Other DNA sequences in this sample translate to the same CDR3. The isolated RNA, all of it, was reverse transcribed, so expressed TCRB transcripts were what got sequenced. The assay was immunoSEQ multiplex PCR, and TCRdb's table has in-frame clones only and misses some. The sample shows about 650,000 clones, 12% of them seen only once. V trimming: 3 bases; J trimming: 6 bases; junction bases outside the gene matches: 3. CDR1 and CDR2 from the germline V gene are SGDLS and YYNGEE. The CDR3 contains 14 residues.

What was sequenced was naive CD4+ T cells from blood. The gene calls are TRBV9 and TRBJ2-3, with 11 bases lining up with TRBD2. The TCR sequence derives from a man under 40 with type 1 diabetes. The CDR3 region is CASSGLAGTDTQYF. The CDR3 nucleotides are TGTGCCAGCAGCGGACTAGCGGGGACCGATACGCAGTATTTT.